The clone carrying this T cell receptor beta chain appeared a single time. Antigen: not known. The source of the sample is a study of shared clonotypes between healthy human individuals. Study information: With ages of 18 to 49, the donors were a couple of women and a few men. Study observations and caveats: Generation probability values for non-shared clonotypes were lower than those for clonotypes shared by all four donors. Even with large depth, rarefaction showed that sorted-subset sequencing was incomplete.

Each sorted subset replicate got 200 ng genomic DNA, roughly 30,000 genomes. Assay used: immunoSEQ multiplex PCR; TCRdb lists only in-frame clones, some missing. Among about 1.1 million clones, around 77% were seen once, and the ten largest hold 0.89%. The sequence was collected from a man aged 18 to 29 in good health. Some clones in this sample may be carry-over from other donors' samples. Sequenced input: memory CD4+ T cells from PBMCs. The subset: CD45RA-negative fraction.

CDR3 loop: CASSALRAGGEDTQYF. CDR3 in DNA: TGTGCCAGTAGTGCCCTTAGGGCGGGAGGGGAAGATACGCAGTATTTT. The V gene is TRBV19, the J gene TRBJ2-3; 9 bases agree with TRBD2. This CDR3 has 16 amino acids. From germline, CDR1 is LNHDA and CDR2 SQIVND (reference sequence). V shed 5 bases and J 5 bases; nucleotides not matched to a gene: 11.